The 31 T cell receptor beta chains listed next were all sequenced from one sample in a study of Graves' ophthalmopathy and Graves' hyperthyroidism. TCR beta CDR3 amplification used RNA transcripts. HTBI-primed first-round RT-PCR preceded second-round multiplex PCR. TCRdb re-called the multiplex PCR reads with MiXCR, one entry per CDR3 protein. The sample contains about 380,000 distinct CDR3 sequences, 15% of which appear only once. The sample was peripheral blood. These receptors all come from a woman under 30 with stable Graves' hyperthyroidism.

This clonotype was found many times. The chain recombines TRBV20-1 with TRBJ1-5; D might be TRBD1 (6 bases). The V end was cut by 2 bases, the J end by 4 bases, with 15 bases between. Per the germline V gene, CDR1 is DFQATT and CDR2 is SNEGSKA (reference sequence). The CDR3 runs 15 residues. Written as DNA, the CDR3 is TGCAGTGCTAGATTCCCCCAGGGGATGAATCAGCCCCAGCATTTT. This sequence encodes CSARFPQGMNQPQHF.

The table lists this clonotype with many counts. The chain has TRBV2 and TRBJ2-2, with 7 bases matching TRBD1. V lost 2 bases and J lost 1; bases outside the gene matches: 10. The CDR3 sequence is 18 residues long. Germline CDR1 and CDR2: SNHLY and FYNNEI. The DNA of the CDR3 is TGTGCCAGCAGTGAACGTAGGCAGGGGGTCCTGAACACCGGGGAGCTGTTTTTT. Its protein is CASSERRQGVLNTGELFF.

This clonotype was detected ten times or more. The gene calls are TRBV12-3 or TRBV12-4 and TRBJ1-2; 7 bases are a match to TRBD1. This CDR3 region has 14 residues. V trimming: 3 bases; J trimming: 3 bases; junction bases outside the gene matches: 4. CDR3 in amino acids: CASSLRQGDYGYTF. The CDR3, as DNA: TGTGCCAGCAGTTTGCGACAGGGAGACTATGGCTACACCTTC.

Only a few counts were recorded for this clonotype. The DNA for the CDR3 is TGTGCCAGCTCACCCCGGGACGGCAAAAACATTCAGTACTTC. Translating gives CASSPRDGKNIQYF. V is TRBV18 and J is TRBJ2-4; D tentatively reads TRBD1 or TRBD2 (5 bases each). V was shortened by 3 bases and J by 3 bases, with 9 bases between the two germline ends. This CDR3 is 14 amino acids long. The germline gives CDR1 KGHSH, CDR2 LQKENI.

This clonotype was counted ten times or more. The rearrangement joins TRBV10-3 to TRBJ1-6; D not resolved. The CDR3 sequence is 13 residues long. Per germline, CDR1 ENHRY and CDR2 SYGVKD. The V end lost 2 bases, the J end lost 7 bases, and 6 bases lay between the germline ends. DNA for the CDR3: TGTGCCATCAGTGAGGGGCCCAATTCACCCCTCCACTTT. This gives the protein CAISEGPNSPLHF.

The sample holds many counts of this clonotype. V is TRBV12-3 or TRBV12-4 and J is TRBJ1-1; no definite D call. The CDR3 is 15 residues long. Trimming cost V 5 bases and J 1 base, with 14 bases left between them. CDR3 sequence reads: CASSPLPRRNTEAFF. As DNA, the CDR3 is TGTGCCAGCAGTCCCCTCCCCCGGCGGAACACTGAAGCTTTCTTT.

Many counts were recorded for this clonotype. This chain connects TRBV29-1 to TRBJ1-2; the D gene is possibly TRBD1 (5 bases). The germline V gene has CDR1 SQVTM and CDR2 ANQGSEA. The CDR3 sequence is 11 residues long. The germline V and J ends were trimmed by 3 bases and 8 bases, with 10 bases remaining between them. In nucleotides, the CDR3 is TGCAGCGTTGAGGGAAGGGGCGGCTACACCTTC. Protein product: CSVEGRGGYTF.

This clonotype has a count of ten or more. V gene TRBV7-6 combines with J gene TRBJ1-1; TRBD1 agrees at 8 bases. J lost 1 base, V lost 3 bases, and 4 bases had no gene match. The germline V gene has CDR1 SGHVS and CDR2 FNYEAQ. This CDR3 has 15 amino acids. The chain's CDR3 is CASSFRTGSNTEAFF. The CDR3, as DNA: TGTGCCAGCAGCTTTCGGACAGGGTCGAACACTGAAGCTTTCTTT.

This clonotype has just a few counts. This chain connects TRBV5-1 to TRBJ1-1; D is uncertain. Trimming pared 1 base from V and 0 bases from J, leaving 4 bases between. This CDR3 comprises 13 residues. CDR1 SGHRS and CDR2 YFSETQ come from the germline V gene. The CDR3 DNA reads as TGCGCCAGCAGCTTGATCATGAACACTGAAGCTTTCTTT. Amino acids: CASSLIMNTEAFF.

This clonotype was seen many times. V and J are TRBV13 and TRBJ2-7, with TRBD1 identical over 7 bases. Losses at the gene ends were 5 bases for V and 3 bases for J; bases not matched to a gene: 7. CDR3 size: 14 residues. Germline V lookup: CDR1 PRHDT, CDR2 FYEKMQ (reference sequence). The CDR3 coding sequence is TGTGCCAGCAGCCCGCTGGGACAGAACTACGAGCAGTACTTC. Its protein is CASSPLGQNYEQYF.

This clonotype was seen at least ten times. The rearrangement uses TRBV2 and TRBJ2-7; weak D call: TRBD2 (6 bases). There are 15 residues in the CDR3. Germline values: CDR1 SNHLY, CDR2 FYNNEI. The V end was cut by 8 bases, the J end by 1 base, with 18 bases between. CDR3: CASRGTAGPSYEQYF. CDR3 DNA sequence: TGTGCCAGCCGGGGGACGGCGGGACCTTCCTACGAGCAGTACTTC.

A few counts support this clonotype. This rearrangement joins TRBV4-1 to TRBJ1-1, with a weak D call TRBD1 (5 bases). Deletions cut 2 bases from V and 1 base from J, with 8 bases between. The CDR3 totals 14 residues. Per the germline V gene, CDR1 is MGHRA and CDR2 is YSYEKL. The CDR3 DNA follows: TGCGCCAGCAGCCAAATTACAGGGAACACTGAAGCTTTCTTT. The encoded protein is CASSQITGNTEAFF.

This clonotype was seen at least ten times. The chain links TRBV20-1 to TRBJ1-5; 9 bases map to TRBD1. Germline V gene data show CDR1 as DFQATT and CDR2 as SNEGSKA (reference sequence). Trimming took 6 bases from V and 7 from J; bases not matched to a gene: 13. CDR3 size: 15 residues. The DNA of the CDR3 is TGCAGTGCCAGGACAGGGGAAGATCACAAACAGCCCCAGCATTTT. It is translated as CSARTGEDHKQPQHF.

This clonotype was recorded at least ten times. This chain joins TRBV3-1 and TRBJ1-5; D is uncertain. With 1 base removed from V and 4 bases from J, the gap between germline ends came to 5 bases. The CDR3 is 13 residues long. CDR1 is LGHDT, CDR2 YNNKEL, per germline (reference sequence). CDR3 in amino acids: CASSQGRNQPQHF. The CDR3 nucleotides read TGTGCCAGCAGCCAAGGACGGAATCAGCCCCAGCATTTT.

This clonotype was observed many times. The CDR3 DNA sequence: TGTGCCAGCAGTGTCCCGGGAGATATTCTATATTTCACGCCGGCAATTGGAAACACCATATATTTT. As protein: CASSVPGDILYFTPAIGNTIYF. This chain uses TRBV6-4 with TRBJ1-3; D unresolved. The CDR3 totals 22 residues. V gave up 4 bases and J gave up 3 bases, with 34 bases separating them. Germline V gene data show CDR1 as MRHNA and CDR2 as SNTAGT.

This clonotype turned up a few times. This sequence joins TRBV14 and TRBJ1-1, with D possibly TRBD1 on 6 matching bases. Between the trimmed V and J ends, which lost 1 base and 1 base, there was a span of 13 bases. This CDR3 has 16 amino acids. Germline values: CDR1 SGHDN, CDR2 FVKESK. This CDR3 reads CASSQVERGPNTEAFF. CDR3 bases: TGTGCCAGCAGCCAAGTGGAGCGGGGGCCGAACACTGAAGCTTTCTTT. Full variable domain (outside the CDR3, taken from reference TRBV14 and TRBJ1-1): EAGVTQFPSHSVIEKGQTVTLRCDPISGHDNLYWYRRVMGKEIKFLLHFVKESKQDESGMPNNRFLAERTGGTYSTLKVQPAELEDSGVYFCASSQVERGPNTEAFFGQGTRLTVV.

Many counts were recorded for this clonotype. The chain recombines TRBV12-3 or TRBV12-4 with TRBJ2-7; D possibly uses TRBD1 or TRBD2 (5 bases each). CDR3 length: 15 residues. With 5 bases removed from V and 0 bases from J, the gap between germline ends came to 14 bases. The CDR3 loop is CASSPGTVSSYEQYF. Here the CDR3 DNA reads TGTGCCAGCAGTCCCGGGACGGTGAGCTCCTACGAGCAGTACTTC.

In this sample, this clonotype turned up a few times. V is TRBV19 and J is TRBJ1-3; D is ambiguous. CDR1 is LNHDA, CDR2 SQIVND, per germline (reference sequence). The V and J ends lost 10 bases and 4 bases respectively, with 5 bases between them. This CDR3 contains 10 residues. CDR3 residues: CATWGNTIYF. For the CDR3, the DNA is TGTGCCACATGGGGAAACACCATATATTTT. The full variable domain, completed using reference TRBV19 and TRBJ1-3, is DGGITQSPKYLFRKEGQNVTLSCEQNLNHDAMYWYRQDPGQGLRLIYYSQIVNDFQKGDIAEGYSVSREKKESFPLTVTSAQKNPTAFYLCATWGNTIYFGEGSWLTVV.

CDR3 DNA: TGTGCCAGCAGTTCTTCTGGGGCGGAGGCTGAAGCTTTCTTT. Translated, it gives CASSSSGAEAEAFF. This sequence joins TRBV28 and TRBJ1-1; maybe TRBD1 (5 bases). The germline V and J ends were trimmed by 4 bases and 6 bases, with 15 bases remaining between them. This CDR3 comprises 14 residues. Per the germline V gene, CDR1 is MDHEN and CDR2 is SYDVKM.

Many counts were recorded for this clonotype. The rearrangement uses TRBV10-3 and TRBJ2-7; D is possibly TRBD2 (6 bases). This CDR3 comprises 17 residues. The V gene's germline CDR1 is ENHRY and CDR2 SYGVKD. Trimming cost V 4 bases and J 0 bases, with 19 bases left between them. The CDR3 sequence: CAISGRTSSFGSYEQYF. CDR3 in DNA: TGTGCCATCAGTGGGAGAACTAGCTCCTTCGGCTCCTACGAGCAGTACTTC.

This clonotype was counted many times. The rearrangement uses TRBV6-5 and TRBJ2-5; D remains unclear. Germline CDR1 MNHEY, CDR2 SVGAGI. V dropped 2 bases and J dropped 0 bases, with 4 bases sitting between them. The CDR3 contains 13 residues. The CDR3 bases are TGTGCCAGCAGTTACACGTACCAAGAGACCCAGTACTTC. Its protein product is CASSYTYQETQYF.

This chain uses TRBV7-9 with TRBJ1-1; D uncertain. Trimming left V 7 bases short and J 5 bases short, with 14 bases between. The germline V gene has CDR1 SEHNR and CDR2 FQNEAQ (reference sequence). The CDR3 runs to 13 residues. CDR3 in amino acids: CASKILERTEAFF. For the CDR3, the DNA is TGTGCCAGCAAAATCCTCGAACGGACTGAAGCTTTCTTT.

Concerning this clonotype: At one end, the junction sequence differs from germline, possibly due to a read error. The V call is TRBV19, the J call TRBJ1-2, with D hard to call. The CDR3 loop spans 13 amino acids. Germline V CDR1 and CDR2: LNHDA, SQIVND (reference sequence). The CDR3 bases are TGTGCCAGTAGTAGGACGGTCGAAGATGGCTACAGCTTC. Its translation is CASSRTVEDGYSF.

This clonotype was recorded many times. At one of its ends the junction is not consistent with the germline gene, which may arise from a read error. The chain employs TRBV6-1 and TRBJ2-7; the D call may be TRBD1 or TRBD2 (5 bases each). CDR3 length equals 17 residues. The germline V gene has CDR1 MNHNS and CDR2 SASEGT. The CDR3 coding sequence is TGTGCCAGCAGTAAAGCTCGAGGGCAGGGCTACTCCTACGAGCAGTACTTC. Protein sequence: CASSKARGQGYSYEQYF.

At least ten counts were recorded for this clonotype. The chain joins TRBV7-3 to TRBJ1-1; 8 bases map to TRBD1. Germline V CDR1 and CDR2: SGHTA, FQGTGA. The CDR3 runs 15 residues. With V trimmed by 1 base and J by 4 bases, 5 bases remained unmatched. The CDR3 nucleotides are TGTGCCAGCAGCTTAAGTAGGACAGGGATCACTGAAGCTTTCTTT. It codes for CASSLSRTGITEAFF.

In its sample, this clonotype was seen many times. The CDR3: CASSLAQGATEAFF. The CDR3, as DNA: TGCGCCAGCAGCTTGGCTCAGGGGGCAACTGAAGCTTTCTTT. V gene TRBV5-1 combines with J gene TRBJ1-1, with 8 bases that match TRBD1. This CDR3 has 14 residues. Germline V CDR1 and CDR2: SGHRS, YFSETQ. The junction had 3 bases not matched to a gene; V was cut back by 0 bases and J by 5 bases. The full variable domain, with the rest looked up from reference TRBV5-1 and TRBJ1-1, is KAGVTQTPRYLIKTRGQQVTLSCSPISGHRSVSWYQQTPGQGLQFLFEYFSETQRNKGNFPGRFSGRQFSNSRSEMNVSTLELGDSALYLCASSLAQGATEAFFGQGTRLTVV.

This clonotype has ten or more counts. J is TRBJ1-1 and V is TRBV7-9, with D unresolved. The V end lost 5 bases, the J end lost 4 bases, and 17 bases lay between the germline ends. This CDR3 is 15 amino acids long. The germline V gene encodes CDR1 SEHNR and CDR2 FQNEAQ (reference sequence). The CDR3 DNA reads as TGTGCCAGCAGCCCGAAGAGGTTCGGGTTCACTGAAGCTTTCTTT. Its translation is CASSPKRFGFTEAFF.

At least ten counts were recorded for this clonotype. The rearrangement uses TRBV6-5 and TRBJ1-1, with D unclear. Deletions cut 2 bases from V and 0 bases from J, with 13 bases between. The CDR3 is made up of 16 amino acids. Germline assignment: CDR1 MNHEY and CDR2 SVGAGI. The CDR3: CASSYPPTGLNTEAFF. The CDR3 DNA reads as TGTGCCAGCAGTTACCCCCCGACGGGCCTGAACACTGAAGCTTTCTTT.

This clonotype was recorded at least ten times. The rearrangement uses TRBV6-2 or TRBV6-3 and TRBJ2-2; tentatively, D is TRBD2 (6 bases). The ends were cut back, 7 bases at V and 2 bases at J, with 14 bases in the middle. Germline CDR1 and CDR2: MNHEY and SVGEGT. The CDR3 totals 15 residues. The CDR3, as DNA: TGTGCCAGCAACCCGGGACTGGGAAACACCGGGGAGCTGTTTTTT. Amino acid sequence: CASNPGLGNTGELFF.

The chain links TRBV12-3 or TRBV12-4 to TRBJ2-5; D not resolved. V lost 3 bases, J lost 6 bases, and 11 bases lay in between. This CDR3 contains 13 residues. Here the CDR3 reads CASSFGLSQTQYF. DNA of the CDR3: TGTGCCAGCAGTTTTGGCCTTAGCCAGACCCAGTACTTC.

The chain couples TRBV2 to TRBJ1-5; D possibly corresponds to TRBD1 (6 bases). The ends were cut back, 7 bases at V and 1 base at J, with 8 bases in the middle. CDR3 size: 13 residues. CDR1 is SNHLY, CDR2 FYNNEI, per germline. CDR3 coding DNA: TGTGCCAGCACCGGACAGAGCAATCAGCCCCAGCATTTT. Translating gives CASTGQSNQPQHF.